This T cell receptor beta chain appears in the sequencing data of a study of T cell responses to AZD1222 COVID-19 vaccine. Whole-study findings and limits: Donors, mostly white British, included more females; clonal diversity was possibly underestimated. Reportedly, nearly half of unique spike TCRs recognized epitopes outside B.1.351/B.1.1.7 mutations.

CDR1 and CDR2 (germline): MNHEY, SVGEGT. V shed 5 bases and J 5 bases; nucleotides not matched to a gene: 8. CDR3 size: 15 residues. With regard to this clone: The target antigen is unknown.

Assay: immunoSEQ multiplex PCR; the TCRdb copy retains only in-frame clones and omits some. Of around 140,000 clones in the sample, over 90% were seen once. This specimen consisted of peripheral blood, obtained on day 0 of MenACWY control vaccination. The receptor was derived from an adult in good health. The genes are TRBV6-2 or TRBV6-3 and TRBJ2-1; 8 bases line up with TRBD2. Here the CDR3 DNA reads TGTGCCAGCAGTCGGGGACTAGGAGGTAACAATGAGCAGTTCTTC. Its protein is CASSRGLGGNNEQFF.